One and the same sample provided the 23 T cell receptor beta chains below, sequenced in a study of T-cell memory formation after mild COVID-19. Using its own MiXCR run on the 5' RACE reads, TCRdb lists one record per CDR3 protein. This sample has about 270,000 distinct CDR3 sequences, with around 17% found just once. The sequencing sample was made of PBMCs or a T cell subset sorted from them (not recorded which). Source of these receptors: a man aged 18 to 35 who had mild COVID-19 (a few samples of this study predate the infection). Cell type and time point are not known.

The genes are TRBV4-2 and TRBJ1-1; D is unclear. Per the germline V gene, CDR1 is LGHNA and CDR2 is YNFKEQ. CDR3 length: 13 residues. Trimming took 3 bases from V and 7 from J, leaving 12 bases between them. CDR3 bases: TGTGCCAGCAGCCAGCTAAGGGTGGATGAAGCTTTCTTT. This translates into CASSQLRVDEAFF.

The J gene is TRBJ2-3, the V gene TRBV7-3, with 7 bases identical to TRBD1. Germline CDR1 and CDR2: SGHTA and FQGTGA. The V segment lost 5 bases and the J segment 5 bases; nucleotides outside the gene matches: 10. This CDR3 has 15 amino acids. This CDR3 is CASSTQGTVIDTQYF. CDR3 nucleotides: TGTGCCAGCAGCACCCAAGGGACAGTCATAGATACGCAGTATTTT.

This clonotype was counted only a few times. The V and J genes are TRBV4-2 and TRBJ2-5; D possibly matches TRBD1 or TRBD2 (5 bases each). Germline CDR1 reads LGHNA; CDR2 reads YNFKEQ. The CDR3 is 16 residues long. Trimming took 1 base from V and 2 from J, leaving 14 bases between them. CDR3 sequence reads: CASSQAPIREQETQYF. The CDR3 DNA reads TGTGCCAGCAGCCAAGCCCCAATCAGGGAGCAAGAGACCCAGTACTTC.

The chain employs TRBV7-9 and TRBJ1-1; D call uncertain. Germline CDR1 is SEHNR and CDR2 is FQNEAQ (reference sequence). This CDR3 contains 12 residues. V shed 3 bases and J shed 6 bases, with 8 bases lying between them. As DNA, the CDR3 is TGTGCCAGCAGCTTGAGCAGGCCTGAAGCTTTCTTT. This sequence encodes CASSLSRPEAFF.

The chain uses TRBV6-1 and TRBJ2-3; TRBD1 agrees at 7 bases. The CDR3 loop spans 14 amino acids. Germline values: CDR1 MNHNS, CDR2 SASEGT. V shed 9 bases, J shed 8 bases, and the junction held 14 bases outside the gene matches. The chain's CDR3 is CASGRDSLSGTQYF. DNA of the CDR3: TGTGCCAGTGGTCGGGACAGCCTTTCTGGTACGCAGTATTTT.

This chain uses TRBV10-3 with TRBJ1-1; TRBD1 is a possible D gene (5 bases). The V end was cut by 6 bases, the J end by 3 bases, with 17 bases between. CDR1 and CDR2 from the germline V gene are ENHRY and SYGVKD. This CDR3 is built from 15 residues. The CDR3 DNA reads TGTGCCATCAGCAGGATGCAGGGTAGGGACACTGAAGCTTTCTTT. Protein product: CAISRMQGRDTEAFF.

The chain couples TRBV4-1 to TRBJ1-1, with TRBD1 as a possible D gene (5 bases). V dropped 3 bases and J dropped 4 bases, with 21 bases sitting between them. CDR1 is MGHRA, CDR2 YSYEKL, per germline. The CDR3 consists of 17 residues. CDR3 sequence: CASSHLKAGHGATEAFF. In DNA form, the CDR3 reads TGCGCCAGCAGCCACCTTAAGGCGGGCCATGGGGCCACTGAAGCTTTCTTT.

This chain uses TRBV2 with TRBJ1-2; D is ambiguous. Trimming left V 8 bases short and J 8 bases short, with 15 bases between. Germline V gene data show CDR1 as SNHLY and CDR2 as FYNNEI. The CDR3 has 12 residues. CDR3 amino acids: CASDWAKEGYTF. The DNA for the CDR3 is TGTGCCAGCGATTGGGCTAAAGAGGGCTACACCTTC.

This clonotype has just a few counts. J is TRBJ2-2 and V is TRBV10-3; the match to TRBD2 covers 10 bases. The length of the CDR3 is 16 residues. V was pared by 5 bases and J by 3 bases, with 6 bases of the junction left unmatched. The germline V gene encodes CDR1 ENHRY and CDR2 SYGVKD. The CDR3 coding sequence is TGTGCCATCAGTTCTCGGACTAGCGGTTACACCGGGGAGCTGTTTTTT. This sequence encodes CAISSRTSGYTGELFF.

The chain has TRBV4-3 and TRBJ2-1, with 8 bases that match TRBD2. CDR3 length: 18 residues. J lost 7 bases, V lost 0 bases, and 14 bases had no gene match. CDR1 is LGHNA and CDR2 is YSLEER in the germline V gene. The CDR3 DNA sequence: TGCGCCAGCAGCCAAGATAGTTCACGGGGACTAGGCCATAATGAGCAGTTCTTC. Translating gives CASSQDSSRGLGHNEQFF.

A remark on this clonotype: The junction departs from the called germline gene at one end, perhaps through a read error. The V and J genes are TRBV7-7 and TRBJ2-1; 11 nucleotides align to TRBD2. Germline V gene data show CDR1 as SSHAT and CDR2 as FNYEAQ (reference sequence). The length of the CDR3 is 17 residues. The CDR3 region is CASSSSLAGGSYNEQFF. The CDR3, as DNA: TGTGCTAGCAGCTCGAGTCTAGCGGGGGGCTCCTACAATGAGCAGTTCTTC.

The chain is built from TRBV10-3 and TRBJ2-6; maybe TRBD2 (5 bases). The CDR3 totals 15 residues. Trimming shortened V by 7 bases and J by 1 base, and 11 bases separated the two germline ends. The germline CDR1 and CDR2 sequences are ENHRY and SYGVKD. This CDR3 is CAITGNPSGANVLTF. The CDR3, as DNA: TGTGCCATCACGGGGAACCCGTCTGGGGCCAACGTCCTGACTTTC.

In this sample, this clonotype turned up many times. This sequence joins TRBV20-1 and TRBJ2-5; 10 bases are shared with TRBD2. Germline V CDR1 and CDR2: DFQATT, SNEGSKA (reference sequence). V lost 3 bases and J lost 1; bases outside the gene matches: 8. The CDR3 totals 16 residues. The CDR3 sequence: CSASPPAGGTQETQYF. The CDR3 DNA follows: TGCAGTGCTAGTCCTCCAGCGGGGGGGACCCAAGAGACCCAGTACTTC.

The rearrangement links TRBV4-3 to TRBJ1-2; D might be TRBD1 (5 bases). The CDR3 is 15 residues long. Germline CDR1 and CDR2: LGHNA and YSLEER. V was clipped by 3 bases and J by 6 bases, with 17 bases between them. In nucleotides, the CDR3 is TGCGCCAGCAGCCATGGGGCGTTGGCAGGAGATGGCTACACCTTC. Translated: CASSHGALAGDGYTF.

CDR3 in DNA: TGTGCCAGCAGTAAGACACTCGCCGCTGATAGCACAGATACGCAGTATTTT. Its protein product is CASSKTLAADSTDTQYF. The chain couples TRBV6-5 to TRBJ2-3; D gene unclear. The V end was cut by 5 bases, the J end by 0 bases, with 18 bases between. This CDR3 is built from 17 residues. Germline V gene data show CDR1 as MNHEY and CDR2 as SVGAGI.

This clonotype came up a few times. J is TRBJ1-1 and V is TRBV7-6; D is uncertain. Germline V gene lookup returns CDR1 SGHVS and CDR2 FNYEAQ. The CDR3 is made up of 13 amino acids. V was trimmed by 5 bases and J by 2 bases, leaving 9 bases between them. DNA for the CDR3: TGTGCCAGCAGCGCGCAGATTAACACTGAAGCTTTCTTT. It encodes CASSAQINTEAFF.

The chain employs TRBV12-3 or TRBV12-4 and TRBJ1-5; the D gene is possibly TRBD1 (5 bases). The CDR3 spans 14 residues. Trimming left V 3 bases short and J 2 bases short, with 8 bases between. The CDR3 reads CASSFGRGNQPQHF. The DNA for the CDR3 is TGTGCCAGCAGTTTCGGCAGGGGCAATCAGCCCCAGCATTTT.

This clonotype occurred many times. The CDR3 sequence is CASSQSGTGVFQPQHF. Here the CDR3 DNA reads TGTGCCAGCAGCCAGTCCGGGACAGGGGTTTTTCAGCCCCAGCATTTT. V usage is TRBV3-1 and J usage is TRBJ1-5, with 10 bases that match TRBD1. Germline values: CDR1 LGHDT, CDR2 YNNKEL (reference sequence). V gave up 3 bases and J gave up 6 bases; unmatched junction bases: 8. CDR3 size: 16 residues.

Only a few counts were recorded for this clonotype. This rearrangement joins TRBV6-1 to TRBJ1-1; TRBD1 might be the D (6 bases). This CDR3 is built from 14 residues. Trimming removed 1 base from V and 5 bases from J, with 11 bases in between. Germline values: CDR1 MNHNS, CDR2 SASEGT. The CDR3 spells CASSEGGAGTEAFF. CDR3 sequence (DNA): TGTGCCAGCAGTGAAGGGGGGGCGGGAACTGAAGCTTTCTTT.

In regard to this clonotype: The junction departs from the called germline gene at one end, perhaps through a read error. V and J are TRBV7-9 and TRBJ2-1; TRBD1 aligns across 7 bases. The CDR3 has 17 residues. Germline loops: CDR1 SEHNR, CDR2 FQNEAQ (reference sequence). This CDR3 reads CASSPKTGTVVFNEQFF. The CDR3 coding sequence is TGTGCAAGCAGCCCTAAAACCGGGACAGTTGTCTTCAATGAGCAGTTCTTC.

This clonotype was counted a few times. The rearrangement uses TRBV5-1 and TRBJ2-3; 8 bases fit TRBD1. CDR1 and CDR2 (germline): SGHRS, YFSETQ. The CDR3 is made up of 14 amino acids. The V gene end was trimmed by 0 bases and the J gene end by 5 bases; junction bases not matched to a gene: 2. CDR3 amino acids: CASSLEGQGDTQYF. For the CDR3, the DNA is TGCGCCAGCAGCTTGGAAGGACAGGGAGATACGCAGTATTTT.

The CDR3 sequence is CASSQVRGEETQYF. The CDR3 bases are TGCGCCAGCAGCCAAGTGCGGGGGGAAGAGACCCAGTACTTC. The J gene is TRBJ2-5, the V gene TRBV4-1, with 8 bases matching TRBD2. Germline V gene sequence: CDR1 MGHRA, CDR2 YSYEKL. The junction had 1 base not matched to a gene; V was cut back by 1 base and J by 3 bases. This CDR3 region has 14 residues.

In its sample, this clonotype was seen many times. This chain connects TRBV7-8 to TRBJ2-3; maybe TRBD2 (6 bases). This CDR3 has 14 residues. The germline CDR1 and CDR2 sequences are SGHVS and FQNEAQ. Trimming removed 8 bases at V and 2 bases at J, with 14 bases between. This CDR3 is CASGAGGLTDTQYF. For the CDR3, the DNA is TGTGCCAGCGGGGCCGGGGGACTCACAGATACGCAGTATTTT.